This T cell receptor beta chain was captured by sequencing in a study of T cell changes during pregnancy in multiple sclerosis. Trimming stripped 3 bases from V and 7 bases from J, with 12 bases between. Looked up from germline, CDR1 is MDHEN and CDR2 is SYDVKM. The CDR3 loop spans 14 amino acids. Repertoires were generated with immunoSEQ multiplex PCR, while TCRdb's copy carries only in-frame clones and drops some. The data hold some 60,000 clones, with roughly 90% observed a single time. This clonotype originated in a female donor in good health, enrolled as a control in a pregnancy study. The rearrangement links TRBV28 to TRBJ1-4; D is perhaps TRBD1 (5 bases). This specimen consisted of peripheral blood, obtained after pregnancy. CDR3 loop: CASSLGGEGEKLFF. The CDR3 region has the DNA TGTGCCAGCAGTTTGGGGGGGGAAGGTGAAAAACTGTTTTTT.